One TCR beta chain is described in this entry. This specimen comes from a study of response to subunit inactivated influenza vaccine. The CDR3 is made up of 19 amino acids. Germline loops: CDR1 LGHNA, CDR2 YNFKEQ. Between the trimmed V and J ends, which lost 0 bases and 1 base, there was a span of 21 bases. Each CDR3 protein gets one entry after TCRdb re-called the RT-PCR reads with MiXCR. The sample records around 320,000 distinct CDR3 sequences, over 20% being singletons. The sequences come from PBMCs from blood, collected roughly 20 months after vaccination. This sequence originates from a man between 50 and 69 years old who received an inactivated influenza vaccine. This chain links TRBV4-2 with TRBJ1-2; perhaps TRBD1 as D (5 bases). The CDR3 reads CASSQDRGDASGFNYGYTF. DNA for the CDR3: TGTGCCAGCAGCCAAGATCGTGGGGACGCGAGCGGGTTTAACTATGGCTACACCTTC.